The 25 T cell receptor beta chains below were found in one sample sequenced in a study of T cell responses to AZD1222 COVID-19 vaccine. Sequencing used immunoSEQ multiplex PCR; TCRdb keeps in-frame clones, though not all of them. The sample has around 150,000 clones, roughly 92% seen once. Sequences were derived from peripheral blood, sampled on day 0 of AZD1222 vaccination. These receptors were taken from an adult in good health.

This rearrangement joins TRBV2 to TRBJ2-1; 7 bases fit TRBD2. The germline V gene encodes CDR1 SNHLY and CDR2 FYNNEI. The V and J ends lost 10 bases and 9 bases, in that order; junction bases with no gene match: 12. The CDR3 runs to 13 residues. The CDR3: CATRRGGIGEQFF. The CDR3 DNA is TGTGCCACCAGAAGGGGAGGGATCGGTGAGCAGTTCTTC.

The J gene is TRBJ1-6, the V gene TRBV4-1; D perhaps matches TRBD1 (5 bases). V was pared by 0 bases and J by 0 bases, with 9 bases between. From germline, CDR1 is MGHRA and CDR2 YSYEKL. The CDR3 runs to 17 residues. The CDR3 coding sequence is TGCGCCAGCAGCCAAGAGGAGGGGAGCTCCTATAATTCACCCCTCCACTTT. This codes for CASSQEEGSSYNSPLHF.

The V gene is TRBV5-1, the J gene TRBJ1-5; TRBD1 agrees at 9 bases. The CDR3 sequence is 15 residues long. V dropped 2 bases and J dropped 5; count of bases not matched to a gene: 5. Per germline, CDR1 SGHRS and CDR2 YFSETQ. The CDR3 is CASSFGDRADQPQHF. CDR3 DNA: TGCGCCAGCAGCTTTGGGGACAGGGCCGATCAGCCCCAGCATTTT. The full variable domain, in which reference TRBV5-1 and TRBJ1-5 provide the parts outside the CDR3, is KAGVTQTPRYLIKTRGQQVTLSCSPISGHRSVSWYQQTPGQGLQFLFEYFSETQRNKGNFPGRFSGRQFSNSRSEMNVSTLELGDSALYLCASSFGDRADQPQHFGDGTRLSIL.

The V call is TRBV19, the J call TRBJ1-2; D is undetermined. Deletions cut 6 bases from V and 7 bases from J, with 15 bases between. CDR1 and CDR2 from the germline V gene are LNHDA and SQIVND (reference sequence). This CDR3 spans 13 amino acids. CDR3 in DNA: TGTGCCAGTAGAACTCCCCTCGGGAGTGGCTACACCTTC. Amino acid sequence: CASRTPLGSGYTF.

A note on this clone: Other DNA sequences in the sample encode the same CDR3. The chain combines TRBV7-9 with TRBJ1-5, with TRBD1 as a possible D gene (6 bases). The CDR3 is 14 residues long. The germline gives CDR1 SEHNR, CDR2 FQNEAQ (reference sequence). V shed 4 bases and J shed 3 bases, with 10 bases lying between them. CDR3 loop: CASSSTGPNQPQHF. In DNA form, the CDR3 reads TGTGCCAGCAGCTCCACAGGGCCCAATCAGCCCCAGCATTTT.

This chain connects TRBV10-3 to TRBJ1-3; possibly TRBD1 for D (6 bases). This CDR3 region has 15 residues. V was clipped by 0 bases and J by 4 bases, with 10 bases between them. Germline loops: CDR1 ENHRY, CDR2 SYGVKD. The CDR3 DNA is TGTGCCATCAGTGAGTCCCCTGGACAGGGAAACACCATATATTTT. It specifies CAISESPGQGNTIYF.

The chain carries TRBV7-2 and TRBJ2-3, with a tentative D call TRBD2 (6 bases). Germline V gene sequence: CDR1 SGHTA, CDR2 FQGNSA. V shed 2 bases and J shed 6 bases, with 18 bases lying between them. The CDR3 covers 16 residues. DNA of the CDR3: TGTGCCAGCAGCTTATGGGCGGGAACATCCGGGGATACGCAGTATTTT. Protein: CASSLWAGTSGDTQYF.

This clone was counted a few times. V gene TRBV28 combines with J gene TRBJ2-1; TRBD2 aligns across 10 bases. Per germline, CDR1 MDHEN and CDR2 SYDVKM. The trim removed 11 bases at V and 4 bases at J, leaving 14 bases unmatched. The CDR3 length is 16 residues. The CDR3 sequence: CAARQSSGGLYNEQFF. The CDR3 DNA is TGTGCCGCGAGGCAGTCTAGCGGGGGCCTATACAATGAGCAGTTCTTC.

The CDR3 DNA reads as TGTGCCAGCAGTTTTAGAACACCTGGGGCCAACGTCCTGACTTTC. It yields the protein CASSFRTPGANVLTF. This chain links TRBV27 with TRBJ2-6; D not resolved. CDR3 size: 15 residues. V lost 3 bases and J lost 2, with 8 bases in between. Germline assignment: CDR1 MNHEY and CDR2 SMNVEV (reference sequence).

In this sample, this clone turned up a few times. The chain joins TRBV12-5 to TRBJ1-1; 8 bases fit TRBD1. The CDR3 consists of 12 residues. Germline CDR1 LGHNT, CDR2 FRNRAP. The V segment lost 9 bases and the J segment 4 bases; nucleotides outside the gene matches: 4. The CDR3 bases are TGTGCTAGCGGACAGGGAATCACTGAAGCTTTCTTT. This encodes CASGQGITEAFF.

V gene TRBV6-5 combines with J gene TRBJ1-2; no clear D. The V gene's germline CDR1 is MNHEY and CDR2 SVGAGI. V lost 6 bases, J lost 8 bases, and 16 bases lay in between. The CDR3 has 13 residues. In nucleotides, the CDR3 is TGTGCCAGCAGCCCCGGAGCTTTTGGGGGCTACACCTTC. It encodes CASSPGAFGGYTF.

The chain is built from TRBV24-1 and TRBJ2-7; tentative D call: TRBD1 (6 bases). The length of the CDR3 is 12 residues. The germline V and J ends were trimmed by 9 bases and 2 bases, with 10 bases remaining between them. CDR1 and CDR2 (germline): KGHDR, SFDVKD. CDR3 coding DNA: TGTGCCACCGACAGGCCAACCTACGAGCAGTACGTC. It encodes CATDRPTYEQYV.

This clone was seen once. The DNA of the CDR3 is TGTGCCAGCAGCGCGGGGACAATCTCTGGAAACACCATATATTTT. Translation gives CASSAGTISGNTIYF. This chain joins TRBV6-5 and TRBJ1-3; tentative D call: TRBD1 (6 bases). Looked up from germline, CDR1 is MNHEY and CDR2 is SVGAGI. CDR3 length: 15 amino acids. Trimming took off 6 bases at V and 0 bases at J, with 12 bases between the two ends.

The rearrangement uses TRBV5-1 and TRBJ2-3, with 7 positions matching TRBD2. The CDR3 totals 15 residues. V lost 4 bases and J lost 1; bases outside the gene matches: 6. In germline, CDR1 is SGHRS, CDR2 YFSETQ. The CDR3 coding sequence is TGCGCCAGCAGCACCGGACTAGGGGGCACAGATACGCAGTATTTT. Translated: CASSTGLGGTDTQYF.

The chain is built from TRBV10-1 and TRBJ1-6; D unresolved. The CDR3 has 13 amino acids. Germline V gene data show CDR1 as WNHNN and CDR2 as SYGVQD (reference sequence). With 2 bases removed from V and 9 bases from J, the gap between germline ends came to 8 bases. DNA for the CDR3: TGCGCCAGCAGTGAGAGGGAAGGTTCACCCCTCCACTTT. The encoded protein is CASSEREGSPLHF.

The chain is built from TRBV27 and TRBJ1-3; D gene uncertain. Germline lookup yields CDR1 MNHEY and CDR2 SMNVEV (reference sequence). Trimming pared 8 bases from V and 5 bases from J, leaving 16 bases between. The CDR3 runs to 14 residues. The CDR3 DNA follows: TGTGCCAGCCGAGCGCTTCGGGGTCGAAACACCATATATTTT. It translates to CASRALRGRNTIYF.

CDR3 in amino acids: CASSPGGLDMDEQFF. The CDR3 bases are TGTGCCAGCAGCCCAGGGGGGCTAGATATGGATGAGCAGTTCTTC. This sequence joins TRBV9 and TRBJ2-1; a possible D gene is TRBD1 (7 bases). From germline, CDR1 is SGDLS and CDR2 YYNGEE. Trimming stripped 4 bases from V and 8 bases from J, with 19 bases between. The CDR3 totals 15 residues.

The CDR3 here is CASSSRVSSTDTQYF. The CDR3 DNA reads TGTGCCAGTAGTAGCCGGGTCAGTTCCACAGATACGCAGTATTTT. The V call is TRBV19, the J call TRBJ2-3; no reliable D call. The CDR3 is made up of 15 amino acids. Trimming shortened V by 4 bases and J by 2 bases, and 13 bases separated the two germline ends. The V gene's germline CDR1 is LNHDA and CDR2 SQIVND (reference sequence).

The chain has TRBV7-2 and TRBJ2-7, with TRBD2 as a possible D gene (6 bases). Germline-derived CDR1 and CDR2 are SGHTA and FQGNSA. V was clipped by 1 base and J by 2 bases, with 9 bases between them. The CDR3 extends over 14 amino acids. In DNA form, the CDR3 reads TGTGCCAGCAGCTTAGGGGCGGGACCCTACGAGCAGTACGTC. It codes for CASSLGAGPYEQYV.

As concerns this clone: At one boundary the junction diverges from the germline segment, which might be a read error. The chain carries TRBV6-1 and TRBJ1-1; D ambiguous. Germline V lookup: CDR1 MNHNS, CDR2 SASEGT. CDR3 length: 14 residues. This CDR3 is CASSDPTLNTEAFF. The CDR3 DNA reads TGTGCCAGCAGTGATCCTACTTTGAATACTGAAGCTTTCTTT.

The V gene is TRBV6-5, the J gene TRBJ1-3; D not resolved. CDR1 and CDR2 from the germline V gene are MNHEY and SVGAGI. Trimming cost V 7 bases and J 4 bases, with 14 bases left between them. This CDR3 spans 14 amino acids. The CDR3 reads CASIAPGSGNTIYF. The DNA of the CDR3 is TGTGCCAGCATCGCCCCGGGTTCGGGAAACACCATATATTTT.

The rearrangement links TRBV5-1 to TRBJ1-2; 7 bases match TRBD1. The CDR3 extends over 14 amino acids. With 0 bases clipped from V and 3 bases from J, the junction kept 2 bases outside the gene matches. Germline-derived CDR1 and CDR2 are SGHRS and YFSETQ. CDR3 region: CASSLGQGHYGYTF. In DNA form, the CDR3 reads TGCGCCAGCAGCTTGGGACAGGGCCACTATGGCTACACCTTC.

The V call is TRBV2, the J call TRBJ1-6, with D tentatively TRBD1 (5 bases). With 1 base removed from V and 10 bases from J, the gap between germline ends came to 14 bases. CDR3 length equals 15 residues. From germline, CDR1 is SNHLY and CDR2 FYNNEI. DNA of the CDR3: TGTGCCAGCAGTGAAGGCAGGGTGGTGGAATCACCCCTCCACTTT. Its translation is CASSEGRVVESPLHF.

V usage is TRBV19 and J usage is TRBJ2-3; the D gene is possibly TRBD2 (6 bases). CDR1 is LNHDA and CDR2 is SQIVND in the germline V gene (reference sequence). The CDR3 runs 14 residues. V was clipped by 5 bases and J by 1 base, with 10 bases between them. The DNA of the CDR3 is TGTGCCAGTAGTTTTAGCGGAGGCACAGATACGCAGTATTTT. This codes for CASSFSGGTDTQYF.

The chain recombines TRBV7-2 with TRBJ1-5; 8 bases are a match to TRBD1. V dropped 1 base and J dropped 5; count of bases not matched to a gene: 4. Germline lookup yields CDR1 SGHTA and CDR2 FQGNSA. The CDR3 contains 15 residues. DNA of the CDR3: TGTGCCAGCAGCTTAGGACAGGGGATCGATCAGCCCCAGCATTTT. It encodes CASSLGQGIDQPQHF.